This T cell receptor (beta chain) came from a study of blood T cell repertoires in COVID-19. Overall study context: Acute and convalescent COVID-19 specimens originated in the United States, Italy and Spain. PBMCs, B-cell-depleted T cells, or T cells provided the cDNA or gDNA that made up the material.

In the source study's methods: Reference gene primer amplification yielded estimated nucleated cell counts. Sequencing was performed with immunoSEQ multiplex PCR; in TCRdb, only in-frame clones are kept and a portion is missing. Clone size and V and J calls were adopted from that table, with D and trimming inferred from the DNA. Seen here are about 57,000 clones, more than 75% observed once, and the top ten hold around 22%. V shed 4 bases, J shed 5 bases, and the junction held 7 bases outside the gene matches. Germline V gene lookup returns CDR1 LGHNA and CDR2 YSLEER. This CDR3 contains 15 residues. The chain recombines TRBV4-3 with TRBJ1-1; 10 bases fit TRBD1. The sequenced sample was peripheral blood. The sequence was collected from a woman aged 60-75 years with acute or convalescent COVID-19. The CDR3 sequence is CASSRDRGPGTEAFF. CDR3 nucleotides: TGCGCCAGCAGCCGTGACAGGGGGCCGGGAACTGAAGCTTTCTTT.